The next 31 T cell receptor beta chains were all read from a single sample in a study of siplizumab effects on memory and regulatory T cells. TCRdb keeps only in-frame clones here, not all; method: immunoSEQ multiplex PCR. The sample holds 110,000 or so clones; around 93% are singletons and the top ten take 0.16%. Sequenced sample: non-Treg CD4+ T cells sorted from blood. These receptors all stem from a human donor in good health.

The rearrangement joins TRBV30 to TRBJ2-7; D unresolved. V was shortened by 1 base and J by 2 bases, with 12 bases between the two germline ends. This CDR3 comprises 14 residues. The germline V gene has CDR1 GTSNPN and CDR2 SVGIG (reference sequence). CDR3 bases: TGTGCCTGGAGTGGGAAAGGGCCCCCCTACGAGCAGTACTTC. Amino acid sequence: CAWSGKGPPYEQYF.

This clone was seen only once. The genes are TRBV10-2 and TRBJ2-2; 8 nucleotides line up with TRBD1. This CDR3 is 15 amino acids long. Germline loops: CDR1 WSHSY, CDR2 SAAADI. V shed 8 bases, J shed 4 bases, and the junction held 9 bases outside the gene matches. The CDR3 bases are TGCGCCAGCCTACCGGGACAGGCCCTCACCGGGGAGCTGTTTTTT. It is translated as CASLPGQALTGELFF.

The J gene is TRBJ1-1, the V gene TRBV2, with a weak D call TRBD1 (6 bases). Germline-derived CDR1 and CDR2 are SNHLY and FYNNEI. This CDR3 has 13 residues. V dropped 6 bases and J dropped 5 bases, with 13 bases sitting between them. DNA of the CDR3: TGTGCCAGCAGAGGGGGTTTCGTGACTGAAGCTTTCTTT. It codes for CASRGGFVTEAFF.

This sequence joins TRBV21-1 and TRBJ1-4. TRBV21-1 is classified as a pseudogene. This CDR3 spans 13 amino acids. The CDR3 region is CASSKELPEKLFF. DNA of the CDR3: TGTGCCAGCAGCAAAGAGCTTCCAGAAAAACTGTTTTTT.

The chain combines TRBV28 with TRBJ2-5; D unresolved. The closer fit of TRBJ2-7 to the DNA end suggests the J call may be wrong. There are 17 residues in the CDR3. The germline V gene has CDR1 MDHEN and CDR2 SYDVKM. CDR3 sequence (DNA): TGTGCCAGCAGTTTCATACGGGTTTTGAAAGGTTCCTACGAGCAGTACTTC. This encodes CASSFIRVLKGSYEQYF.

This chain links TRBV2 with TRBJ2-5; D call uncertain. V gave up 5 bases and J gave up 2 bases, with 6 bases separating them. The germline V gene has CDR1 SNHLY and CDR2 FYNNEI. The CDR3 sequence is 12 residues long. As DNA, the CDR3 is TGTGCCAGCAGTTATAATCAAGAGACCCAGTACTTC. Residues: CASSYNQETQYF.

The CDR3 sequence: CASSRYYEQYF. DNA of the CDR3: TGTGCCAGCAGCCGCTACTACGAGCAGTACTTC. The V and J genes are TRBV5-6 and TRBJ2-7; D gene ambiguous. V lost 4 bases, J lost 3 bases, and 5 bases lay in between. The CDR3 is made up of 11 amino acids. Germline lookup yields CDR1 SGHDT and CDR2 YYEEEE. The full variable domain, in which reference TRBV5-6 and TRBJ2-7 provide the parts outside the CDR3, is DAGVTQSPTHLIKTRGQQVTLRCSPKSGHDTVSWYQQALGQGPQFIFQYYEEEERQRGNFPDRFSGHQFPNYSSELNVNALLLGDSALYLCASSRYYEQYFGPGTRLTVT.

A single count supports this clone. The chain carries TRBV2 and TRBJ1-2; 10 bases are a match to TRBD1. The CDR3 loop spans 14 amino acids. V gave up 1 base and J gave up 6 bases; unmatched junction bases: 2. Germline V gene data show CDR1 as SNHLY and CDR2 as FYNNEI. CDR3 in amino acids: CASSEGTGGNGYTF. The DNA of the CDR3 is TGTGCCAGCAGTGAAGGGACAGGGGGGAATGGCTACACCTTC.

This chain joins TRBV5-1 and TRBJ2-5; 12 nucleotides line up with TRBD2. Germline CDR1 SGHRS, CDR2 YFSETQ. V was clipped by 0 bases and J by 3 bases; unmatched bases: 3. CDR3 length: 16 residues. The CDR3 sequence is CASSLGLAGGKETQYF. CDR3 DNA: TGCGCCAGCAGCTTGGGGCTAGCGGGGGGGAAAGAGACCCAGTACTTC.

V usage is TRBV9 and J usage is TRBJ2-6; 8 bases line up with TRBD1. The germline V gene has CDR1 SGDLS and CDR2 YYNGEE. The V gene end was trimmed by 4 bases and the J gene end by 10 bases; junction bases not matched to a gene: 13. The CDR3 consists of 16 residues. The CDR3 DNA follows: TGTGCCAGCAGCTTTACAGGGGGATCGGTCCAGAACGTCCTGACTTTC. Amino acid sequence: CASSFTGGSVQNVLTF. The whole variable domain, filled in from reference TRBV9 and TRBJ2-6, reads DSGVTQTPKHLITATGQRVTLRCSPRSGDLSVYWYQQSLDQGLQFLIQYYNGEERAKGNILERFSAQQFPDLHSELNLSSLELGDSALYFCASSFTGGSVQNVLTFGAGSRLTVL.

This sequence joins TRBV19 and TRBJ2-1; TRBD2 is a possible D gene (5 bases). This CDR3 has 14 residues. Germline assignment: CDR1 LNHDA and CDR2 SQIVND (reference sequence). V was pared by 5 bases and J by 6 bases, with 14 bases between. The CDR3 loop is CASSQTIGFNEQFF. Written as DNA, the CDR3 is TGTGCCAGTAGTCAGACTATAGGGTTCAATGAGCAGTTCTTC.

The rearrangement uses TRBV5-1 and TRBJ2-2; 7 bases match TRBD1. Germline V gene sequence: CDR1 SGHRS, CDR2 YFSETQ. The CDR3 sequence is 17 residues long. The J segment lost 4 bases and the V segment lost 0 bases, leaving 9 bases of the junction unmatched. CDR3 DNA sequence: TGCGCCAGCAGCTTGGCCAGTCGGACAGGATCCACCGGGGAGCTGTTTTTT. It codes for CASSLASRTGSTGELFF.

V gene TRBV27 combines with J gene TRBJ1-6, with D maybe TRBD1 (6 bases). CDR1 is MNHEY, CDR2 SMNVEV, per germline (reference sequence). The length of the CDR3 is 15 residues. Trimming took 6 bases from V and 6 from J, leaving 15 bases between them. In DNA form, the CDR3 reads TGTGCCAGCAGGGCCGGAGGGGGAAGTAATTCACCCCTCCACTTT. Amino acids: CASRAGGGSNSPLHF.

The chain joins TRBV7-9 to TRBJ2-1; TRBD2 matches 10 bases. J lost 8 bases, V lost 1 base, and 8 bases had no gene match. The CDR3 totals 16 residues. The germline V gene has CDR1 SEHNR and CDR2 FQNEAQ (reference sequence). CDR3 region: CASSLVPSGGLHEQFF. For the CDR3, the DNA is TGTGCCAGCAGCTTAGTTCCTAGCGGGGGCCTTCATGAGCAGTTCTTC.

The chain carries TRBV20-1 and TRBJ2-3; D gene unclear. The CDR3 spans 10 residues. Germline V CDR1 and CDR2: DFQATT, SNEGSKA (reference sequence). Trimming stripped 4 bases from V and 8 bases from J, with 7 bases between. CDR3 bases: TGCAGTGCTACCCTCCTTACGCAGTATTTT. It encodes CSATLLTQYF.

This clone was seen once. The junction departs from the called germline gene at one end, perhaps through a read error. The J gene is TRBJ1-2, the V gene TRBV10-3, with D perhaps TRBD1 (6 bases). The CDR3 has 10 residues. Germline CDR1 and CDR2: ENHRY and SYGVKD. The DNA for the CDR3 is TGTGCCATCAGTGAGGATAGGACAGCCTTC. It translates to CAISEDRTAF.

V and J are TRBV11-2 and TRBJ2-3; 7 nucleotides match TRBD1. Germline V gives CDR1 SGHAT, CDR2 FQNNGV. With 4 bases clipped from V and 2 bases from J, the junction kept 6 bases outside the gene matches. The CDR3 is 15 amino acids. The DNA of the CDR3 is TGTGCCAGCAGCTACGACAGGGCGGTCACAGATACGCAGTATTTT. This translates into CASSYDRAVTDTQYF.

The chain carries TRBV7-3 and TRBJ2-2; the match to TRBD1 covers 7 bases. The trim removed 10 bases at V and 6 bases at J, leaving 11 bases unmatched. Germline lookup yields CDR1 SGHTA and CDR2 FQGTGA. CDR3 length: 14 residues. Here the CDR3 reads CATRRTGVAGELFF. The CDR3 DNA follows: TGTGCCACCCGACGTACAGGGGTAGCCGGGGAGCTGTTTTTT.

CDR3 protein: CASSSAANYGYTF. The CDR3 nucleotides are TGTGCCAGCAGCTCGGCAGCTAACTATGGCTACACCTTC. The V and J genes are TRBV7-9 and TRBJ1-2; D not certain. Per germline, CDR1 SEHNR and CDR2 FQNEAQ (reference sequence). The CDR3 totals 13 residues. V was pared by 4 bases and J by 0 bases, with 6 bases between.

CDR3 sequence: CATSRERSTEAFF. Here the CDR3 DNA reads TGTGCCACCAGCAGAGAGAGGTCGACTGAAGCTTTCTTT. J is TRBJ1-1 and V is TRBV15; D is ambiguous. The germline V gene has CDR1 LNHNV and CDR2 YYDKDF (reference sequence). The CDR3 has 13 amino acids. Trimming left V 0 bases short and J 5 bases short, with 7 bases between.

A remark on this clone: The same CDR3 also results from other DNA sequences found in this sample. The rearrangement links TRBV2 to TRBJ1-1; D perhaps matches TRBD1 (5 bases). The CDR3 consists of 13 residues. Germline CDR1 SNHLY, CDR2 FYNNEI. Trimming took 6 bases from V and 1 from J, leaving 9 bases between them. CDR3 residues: CASSRDRNTEAFF. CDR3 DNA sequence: TGTGCCAGCAGCCGCGACAGGAACACTGAAGCTTTCTTT.

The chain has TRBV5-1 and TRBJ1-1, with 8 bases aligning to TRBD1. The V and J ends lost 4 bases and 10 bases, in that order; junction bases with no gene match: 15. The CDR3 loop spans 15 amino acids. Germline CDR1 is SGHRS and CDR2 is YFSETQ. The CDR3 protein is CASSLHTGQVSGAFF. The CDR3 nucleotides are TGCGCCAGCAGCCTACATACGGGACAGGTTTCTGGAGCTTTCTTT.

Written as DNA, the CDR3 is TGCGCCAGCGGTGTCCTGACAGGAGCGAACACTGAAGCTTTCTTT. Translated: CASGVLTGANTEAFF. The chain links TRBV5-1 to TRBJ1-1, with a weak D call TRBD1 (6 bases). Germline CDR1 SGHRS, CDR2 YFSETQ. Trimming took 7 bases from V and 1 from J, leaving 17 bases between them. CDR3 size: 15 residues.

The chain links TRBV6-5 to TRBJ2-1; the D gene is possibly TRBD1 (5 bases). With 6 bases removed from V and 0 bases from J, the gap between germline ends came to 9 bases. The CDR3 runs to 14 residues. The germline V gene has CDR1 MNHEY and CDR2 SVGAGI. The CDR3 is CASRKDSSYNEQFF. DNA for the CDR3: TGTGCCAGCAGAAAAGACAGCTCCTACAATGAGCAGTTCTTC.

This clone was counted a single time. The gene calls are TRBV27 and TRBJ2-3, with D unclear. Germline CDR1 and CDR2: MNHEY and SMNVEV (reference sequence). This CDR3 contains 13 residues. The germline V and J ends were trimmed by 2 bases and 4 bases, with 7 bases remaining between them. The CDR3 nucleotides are TGTGCCAGCAGTTTAGGGTGGGCAGATACGCAGTATTTT. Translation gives CASSLGWADTQYF.

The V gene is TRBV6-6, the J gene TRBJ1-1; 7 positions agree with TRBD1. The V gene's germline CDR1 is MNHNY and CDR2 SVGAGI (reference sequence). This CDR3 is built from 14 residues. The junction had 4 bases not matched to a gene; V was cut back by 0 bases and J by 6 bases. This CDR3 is CASSYSEGAAEAFF. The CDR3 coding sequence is TGTGCCAGCAGTTACTCAGAGGGGGCGGCTGAAGCTTTCTTT.

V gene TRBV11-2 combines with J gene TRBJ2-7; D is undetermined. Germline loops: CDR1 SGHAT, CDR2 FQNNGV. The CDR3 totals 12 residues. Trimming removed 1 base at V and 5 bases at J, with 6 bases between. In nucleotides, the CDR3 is TGTGCCAGCAGCTTAGTAGGAAACGAGCAGTACTTC. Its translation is CASSLVGNEQYF.

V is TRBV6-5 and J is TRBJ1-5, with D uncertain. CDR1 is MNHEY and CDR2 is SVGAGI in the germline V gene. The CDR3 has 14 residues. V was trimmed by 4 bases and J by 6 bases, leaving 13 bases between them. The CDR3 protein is CASSFSVGGQPQHF. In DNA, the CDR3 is TGTGCCAGCAGTTTTTCGGTAGGCGGTCAGCCCCAGCATTTT.

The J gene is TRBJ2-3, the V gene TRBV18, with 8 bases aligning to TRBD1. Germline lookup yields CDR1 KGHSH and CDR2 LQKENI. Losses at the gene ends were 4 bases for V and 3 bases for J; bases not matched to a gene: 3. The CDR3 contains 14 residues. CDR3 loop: CASSRTGITDTQYF. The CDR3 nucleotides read TGTGCCAGCTCACGGACAGGGATAACAGATACGCAGTATTTT.

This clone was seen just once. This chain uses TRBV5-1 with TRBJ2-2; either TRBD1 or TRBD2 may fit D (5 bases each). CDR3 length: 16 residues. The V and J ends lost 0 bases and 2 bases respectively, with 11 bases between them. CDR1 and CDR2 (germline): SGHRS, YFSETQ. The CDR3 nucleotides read TGCGCCAGCAGCTTGGGTCGGGACCTAAACACCGGGGAGCTGTTTTTT. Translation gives CASSLGRDLNTGELFF.

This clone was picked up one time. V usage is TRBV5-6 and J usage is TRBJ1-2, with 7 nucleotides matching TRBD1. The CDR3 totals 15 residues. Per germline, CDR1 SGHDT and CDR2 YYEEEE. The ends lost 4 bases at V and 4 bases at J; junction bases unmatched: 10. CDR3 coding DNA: TGTGCCAGCAGCCGGACGCAGGGGGTCAGCTATGGCTACACCTTC. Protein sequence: CASSRTQGVSYGYTF.